This T cell receptor (beta chain) was recovered during a study of blood T cell repertoires in COVID-19. Germline V CDR1 and CDR2: SGHRS, YFSETQ. The V and J ends lost 4 bases and 1 base, in that order; junction bases with no gene match: 6. This CDR3 is 17 amino acids long. The protocol was immunoSEQ multiplex PCR, while the TCRdb copy is restricted to in-frame clones and leaves out a portion. The table lists roughly 200,000 clones, around 90% of them singletons, with around 0.53% in the top ten. The origin of this receptor is a man in his forties or fifties with acute or convalescent COVID-19. This sequence joins TRBV5-1 and TRBJ2-2; TRBD1 matches 11 bases. What was sequenced was peripheral blood. The CDR3 DNA is TGCGCCAGCAGCACGGGACAGGGGGTGAAGAACACCGGGGAGCTGTTTTTT. This codes for CASSTGQGVKNTGELFF. The full variable domain, completed using reference TRBV5-1 and TRBJ2-2, is KAGVTQTPRYLIKTRGQQVTLSCSPISGHRSVSWYQQTPGQGLQFLFEYFSETQRNKGNFPGRFSGRQFSNSRSEMNVSTLELGDSALYLCASSTGQGVKNTGELFFGEGSRLTVL.